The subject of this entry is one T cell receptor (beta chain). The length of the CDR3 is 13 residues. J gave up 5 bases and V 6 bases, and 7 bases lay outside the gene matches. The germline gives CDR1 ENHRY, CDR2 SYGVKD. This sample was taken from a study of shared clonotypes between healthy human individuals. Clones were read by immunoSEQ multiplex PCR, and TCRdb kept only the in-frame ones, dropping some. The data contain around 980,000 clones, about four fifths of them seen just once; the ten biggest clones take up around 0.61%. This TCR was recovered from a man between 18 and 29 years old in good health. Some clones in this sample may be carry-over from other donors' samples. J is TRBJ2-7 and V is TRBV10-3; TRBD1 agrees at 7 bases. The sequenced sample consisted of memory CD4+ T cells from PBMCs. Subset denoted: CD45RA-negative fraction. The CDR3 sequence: CAIRQTGTDEQYF. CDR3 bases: TGTGCCATCAGGCAGACAGGGACAGACGAGCAGTACTTC.